The 21 T cell receptor beta chains listed next were all sequenced from one sample in a study of cytomegalovirus exposure and HLA in healthy donors. PCR amplification relied on 60 Vbeta primers (plus 13 Jbeta primers). Measured with immunoSEQ multiplex PCR; TCRdb has only the in-frame clones, and not every one. The profile shows about 120,000 clones, 75% to 90% of them singletons. The sample consisted of PBMCs. The receptors shown here come from a man between 25 and 39 years old in good health and CMV-seronegative.

This chain uses TRBV30 with TRBJ2-7; TRBD1 agrees at 11 bases. Trimming removed 2 bases from V and 2 bases from J; junction bases left unmatched: 5. Germline V gene data show CDR1 as GTSNPN and CDR2 as SVGIG (reference sequence). The CDR3 totals 15 residues. The CDR3: CAWSSGTGGPYEQYF. In DNA, the CDR3 is TGTGCCTGGAGTTCGGGGACAGGGGGGCCCTACGAGCAGTACTTC. Full variable domain (rest looked up from reference TRBV30 and TRBJ2-7): SQTIHQWPATLVQPVGSPLSLECTVEGTSNPNLYWYRQAAGRGLQLLFYSVGIGQISSEVPQNLSASRPQDRQFILSSKKLLLSDSGFYLCAWSSGTGGPYEQYFGPGTRLTVT.

This clone was observed once. The chain carries TRBV11-2 and TRBJ2-1, with D possibly matching TRBD2 (5 bases). The CDR3 is 12 amino acids. V lost 5 bases and J lost 5, with 7 bases in between. CDR1 and CDR2 (germline): SGHAT, FQNNGV. CDR3: CASSPRDNEQFF. The DNA for the CDR3 is TGTGCCAGCAGCCCGCGGGACAATGAGCAGTTCTTC.

V is TRBV11-2 and J is TRBJ2-7; maybe TRBD1 (5 bases). From germline, CDR1 is SGHAT and CDR2 FQNNGV. Deletions cut 5 bases from V and 3 bases from J, with 17 bases between. The CDR3 covers 15 residues. In DNA form, the CDR3 reads TGTGCCAGCAGCGAGTTACCGACAGCTAGCTACGAGCAGTACTTC. Translation: CASSELPTASYEQYF.

V and J are TRBV6-5 and TRBJ2-7, with 7 positions matching TRBD1. The CDR3 extends over 13 amino acids. CDR1 is MNHEY, CDR2 SVGAGI, per germline. Losses at the gene ends were 6 bases for V and 5 bases for J; bases not matched to a gene: 7. CDR3: CASRETGRDEQYF. DNA for the CDR3: TGTGCCAGCAGGGAGACAGGGCGGGACGAGCAGTACTTC.

The chain recombines TRBV7-9 with TRBJ2-7; TRBD2 agrees at 8 bases. Germline V gives CDR1 SEHNR, CDR2 FQNEAQ (reference sequence). The trim removed 1 base at V and 7 bases at J, leaving 9 bases unmatched. The CDR3 totals 15 residues. The CDR3 DNA is TGTGCCAGCAGCTTAGGACTAGCGAAGGGGGGAGAGCAGTACTTC. Protein: CASSLGLAKGGEQYF. The full variable domain, in which reference TRBV7-9 and TRBJ2-7 provide the parts outside the CDR3, is DTGVSQNPRHKITKRGQNVTFRCDPISEHNRLYWYRQTLGQGPEFLTYFQNEAQLEKSRLLSDRFSAERPKGSFSTLEIQRTEQGDSAMYLCASSLGLAKGGEQYFGPGTRLTVT.

V and J are TRBV18 and TRBJ2-7; a possible D gene is TRBD1 (5 bases). CDR1 and CDR2 from the germline V gene are KGHSH and LQKENI. This CDR3 spans 16 amino acids. The V gene lost 6 bases and the J gene lost 3 bases, with 21 bases spanning the gap. The CDR3 reads CASSKTEALQGYEQYF. The DNA of the CDR3 is TGTGCCAGCTCGAAGACAGAGGCTCTCCAGGGCTACGAGCAGTACTTC. Based on the CDR3 plus reference TRBV18 and TRBJ2-7, the full variable domain is NAGVMQNPRHLVRRRGQEARLRCSPMKGHSHVYWYRQLPEEGLKFMVYLQKENIIDESGMPKERFSAEFPKEGPSILRIQQVVRGDSAAYFCASSKTEALQGYEQYFGPGTRLTVT.

V gene TRBV10-1 combines with J gene TRBJ2-3, with D perhaps TRBD2 (5 bases). Trimming shortened V by 3 bases and J by 1 base, and 11 bases separated the two germline ends. The CDR3 is 15 amino acids. CDR1 and CDR2 (germline): WNHNN, SYGVQD (reference sequence). The CDR3 protein is CASSDTGVRTDTQYF. The CDR3 nucleotides are TGCGCCAGCAGTGATACCGGGGTTCGCACAGATACGCAGTATTTT.

This chain connects TRBV28 to TRBJ1-2; 7 nucleotides line up with TRBD1. From germline, CDR1 is MDHEN and CDR2 SYDVKM. The junction had 8 bases not matched to a gene; V was cut back by 7 bases and J by 6 bases. The CDR3 consists of 13 residues. The CDR3 DNA is TGTGCCAGCACCCCACAGGGGATCCATGGCTACACCTTC. It yields the protein CASTPQGIHGYTF.

In DNA form, the CDR3 reads TGTGCCAGCAGCTTTGGACATGTAGAGACAGATACGCAGTATTTT. Its protein is CASSFGHVETDTQYF. The V call is TRBV7-9, the J call TRBJ2-3; a possible D gene is TRBD1 (5 bases). In germline, CDR1 is SEHNR, CDR2 FQNEAQ (reference sequence). CDR3 length: 15 residues. Trimming removed 3 bases from V and 3 bases from J, with 13 bases in between.

This clone was observed once. The chain employs TRBV4-3 and TRBJ2-5, with 8 bases that match TRBD2. The assigned J gene may be wrong: the sequence end matches TRBJ2-7 better. The CDR3 has 16 residues. The germline V gene has CDR1 LGHNA and CDR2 YSLEER. The CDR3 bases are TGCGCCAGCAGCCAAGACCTTAGCGGGGTGATATACGAGCAGTACTTC. Protein: CASSQDLSGVIYEQYF.

The V call is TRBV18, the J call TRBJ1-4; D remains unclear. Trimming took 3 bases from V and 0 from J, leaving 8 bases between them. The germline CDR1 and CDR2 sequences are KGHSH and LQKENI. This CDR3 has 15 residues. CDR3 DNA sequence: TGTGCCAGCTCACCCGGGTTAGCAACTAATGAAAAACTGTTTTTT. It is translated as CASSPGLATNEKLFF. The variable domain in full, with the rest retrieved from reference TRBV18 and TRBJ1-4, is NAGVMQNPRHLVRRRGQEARLRCSPMKGHSHVYWYRQLPEEGLKFMVYLQKENIIDESGMPKERFSAEFPKEGPSILRIQQVVRGDSAAYFCASSPGLATNEKLFFGSGTQLSVL.

The chain uses TRBV28 and TRBJ2-6; a weak D match, TRBD2 (6 bases). This CDR3 is 19 amino acids long. The germline V gene encodes CDR1 MDHEN and CDR2 SYDVKM. Between the trimmed V and J ends, which lost 4 bases and 2 bases, there was a span of 21 bases. The CDR3 loop is CASSSHGGPRGPGANVLTF. The CDR3 DNA is TGTGCCAGCAGTTCCCATGGAGGGCCTCGTGGGCCTGGGGCCAACGTCCTGACTTTC.

V usage is TRBV6-1 and J usage is TRBJ2-4, with TRBD1 matching 9 bases. V lost 1 base to trimming and J lost 12 bases; unmatched junction nucleotides: 10. This CDR3 has 15 residues. Germline assignment: CDR1 MNHNS and CDR2 SASEGT. The CDR3 DNA reads as TGTGCCAGCAGTGAAGTGGGGACAGGGTGGGACAGTCAGTACTTC. This translates into CASSEVGTGWDSQYF.

The DNA of the CDR3 is TGTGCCAGCAGCCATCAGGGGTACAATCAGCCCCAGCATTTT. Translated: CASSHQGYNQPQHF. This chain joins TRBV7-9 and TRBJ1-5; TRBD1 might be the D (6 bases). CDR1 SEHNR and CDR2 FQNEAQ come from the germline V gene (reference sequence). V gave up 5 bases and J gave up 3 bases, with 11 bases separating them. The CDR3 has 14 amino acids. Full variable domain (rest looked up from reference TRBV7-9 and TRBJ1-5): DTGVSQNPRHKITKRGQNVTFRCDPISEHNRLYWYRQTLGQGPEFLTYFQNEAQLEKSRLLSDRFSAERPKGSFSTLEIQRTEQGDSAMYLCASSHQGYNQPQHFGDGTRLSIL.

The chain joins TRBV5-6 to TRBJ2-3; TRBD2 agrees at 10 bases. This CDR3 spans 18 amino acids. From germline, CDR1 is SGHDT and CDR2 YYEEEE. The trim removed 2 bases at V and 1 base at J, leaving 10 bases unmatched. This chain's CDR3 is CASSFVTAGGRGTDTQYF. In DNA, the CDR3 is TGTGCCAGCAGCTTTGTTACAGCGGGGGGGCGGGGCACAGATACGCAGTATTTT.

The chain joins TRBV11-2 to TRBJ2-1, with D possibly TRBD1 on 6 matching bases. Trimming stripped 7 bases from V and 5 bases from J, with 12 bases between. Germline assignment: CDR1 SGHAT and CDR2 FQNNGV. The CDR3 is 13 amino acids. CDR3 in amino acids: CASTLQGHNEQFF. As DNA, the CDR3 is TGTGCCAGCACCCTACAGGGCCACAATGAGCAGTTCTTC.

This chain joins TRBV7-8 and TRBJ1-6; D not certain. The CDR3 sequence is 16 residues long. V shed 1 base and J shed 0 bases, with 7 bases lying between them. Germline CDR1 is SGHVS and CDR2 is FQNEAQ. The CDR3 DNA follows: TGTGCCAGCAGCTTAGTGGGGAGCTCCTATAATTCACCCCTCCACTTT. Translated: CASSLVGSSYNSPLHF. The full variable domain, rest sourced from reference TRBV7-8 and TRBJ1-6, is GAGVSQSPRYKVAKRGQDVALRCDPISGHVSLFWYQQALGQGPEFLTYFQNEAQLDKSGLPSDRFFAERPEGSVSTLKIQRTQQEDSAVYLCASSLVGSSYNSPLHFGNGTRLTVT.

The chain uses TRBV18 and TRBJ1-2; 7 positions agree with TRBD1. Trimming at V came to 5 bases and at J to 0 bases, leaving 3 bases not matched to a gene. The CDR3 is 14 amino acids. The germline CDR1 and CDR2 sequences are KGHSH and LQKENI. The DNA for the CDR3 is TGTGCCAGCTCATCAGGACAGGCTAACTATGGCTACACCTTC. This gives the protein CASSSGQANYGYTF.

This clone has just one count. The chain is built from TRBV30 and TRBJ1-5, with TRBD1 matching 9 bases. The CDR3 loop spans 16 amino acids. Looked up from germline, CDR1 is GTSNPN and CDR2 is SVGIG (reference sequence). V dropped 0 bases and J dropped 1; count of bases not matched to a gene: 4. CDR3 region: CAWSVRTGVSNQPQHF. CDR3 DNA sequence: TGTGCCTGGAGTGTACGGACAGGGGTCAGCAATCAGCCCCAGCATTTT. The full variable domain, completed using reference TRBV30 and TRBJ1-5, is SQTIHQWPATLVQPVGSPLSLECTVEGTSNPNLYWYRQAAGRGLQLLFYSVGIGQISSEVPQNLSASRPQDRQFILSSKKLLLSDSGFYLCAWSVRTGVSNQPQHFGDGTRLSIL.

The CDR3 loop reads CASSQLDFPNQPQHF. The CDR3, as DNA: TGCGCCAGCAGCCAGCTCGACTTCCCCAATCAGCCCCAGCATTTT. The chain joins TRBV4-1 to TRBJ1-5; D is unresolved. The CDR3 covers 15 residues. Per germline, CDR1 MGHRA and CDR2 YSYEKL. V was cut by 3 bases and J by 3 bases, with 12 bases left in between.

The V gene is TRBV15, the J gene TRBJ2-7; 10 positions agree with TRBD1. V gave up 0 bases and J gave up 6 bases; unmatched junction bases: 8. CDR3 length: 16 amino acids. The germline CDR1 and CDR2 sequences are LNHNV and YYDKDF (reference sequence). The CDR3 coding sequence is TGTGCCACCAGCAGAGATCGGGGACAGGGGAGTGCCGAGCAGTACTTC. It encodes CATSRDRGQGSAEQYF.